Listed here is a single T cell receptor beta chain. Per the original methods: It was from reference gene primer amplification that nucleated cell counts were estimated. Profiling relied on immunoSEQ multiplex PCR, and the TCRdb table lists in-frame clones only, not all of them. V and J calls and clone size are as listed in that table; D and trimming were resolved from the DNA. The sample yields 200,000 to 250,000 clones, around 81% seen once. Per germline, CDR1 MNHNY and CDR2 SVGAGI (reference sequence). Trimming at V came to 5 bases and at J to 3 bases, leaving 7 bases not matched to a gene. The CDR3 runs to 15 residues. These data originate in a study of blood T cell repertoires in COVID-19. As for the study in general: The origin of the acute and convalescent COVID-19 samples was the United States, Italy and Spain. PBMCs, B-cell-depleted T cells, or T cells provided the cDNA or gDNA that made up the material.

The rearrangement uses TRBV6-6 and TRBJ1-5, with TRBD1 matching over 7 bases. The sequencing input was PBMCs or T cells enriched from blood (not recorded which). The clonotype was recovered from a woman in her 50s with acute COVID-19. The CDR3 loop is CASSQGQAFNQPQHF. The CDR3 bases are TGTGCCAGCAGTCAAGGACAGGCCTTCAATCAGCCCCAGCATTTT.